The 3 T cell receptor beta chains given below trace back to one sample, sequenced in a study of T cell changes during pregnancy in multiple sclerosis. Only in-frame clones appear in the TCRdb table, and some are missing; sequencing was by immunoSEQ multiplex PCR. The repertoire holds approximately 90,000 clones, with 85% to 95% as singletons. Sequences were derived from peripheral blood, sampled before pregnancy. The receptors come from a female donor with multiple sclerosis, enrolled in a pregnancy study.

V usage is TRBV5-1 and J usage is TRBJ1-1, with TRBD1 as a possible D gene (5 bases). V gave up 4 bases and J gave up 3 bases, with 13 bases separating them. Per germline, CDR1 SGHRS and CDR2 YFSETQ. The CDR3 extends over 14 amino acids. The CDR3 protein is CASSRPGVDTEAFF. The CDR3 DNA is TGCGCCAGCAGCCGGCCGGGGGTGGACACTGAAGCTTTCTTT.

This chain joins TRBV9 and TRBJ2-7; D perhaps matches TRBD1 (6 bases). The CDR3 contains 16 residues. The germline gives CDR1 SGDLS, CDR2 YYNGEE. V lost 4 bases and J 0 bases, leaving 17 bases between the germline ends. CDR3 region: CASSNGDMTSSYEQYF. The DNA of the CDR3 is TGTGCCAGCAGCAACGGGGACATGACGAGCTCCTACGAGCAGTACTTC.

The sample holds one count of this clone. This chain uses TRBV18 with TRBJ2-7; no firm D call. Trimming shortened V by 2 bases and J by 2 bases, and 13 bases separated the two germline ends. The CDR3 has 15 residues. Looked up from germline, CDR1 is KGHSH and CDR2 is LQKENI. The CDR3 bases are TGTGCCAGCTCACCATTTACAGCTCTCCCCTACGAGCAGTACTTC. Residues: CASSPFTALPYEQYF.